These 3 T cell receptor beta chains were sequenced from one sample in a study of response to subunit inactivated influenza vaccine. TCRdb itself ran the RT-PCR reads through MiXCR, one entry per CDR3 protein. Of approximately 520,000 distinct CDR3 sequences in the sample, roughly 27% are singletons; the top ten hold approximately 1.9%. Sequencing used CD4+ T cells sorted from PBMCs, obtained roughly 5 days after vaccination. These receptors originate from a man aged 45-60 years who received an inactivated influenza vaccine.

The CDR3 loop is CSAILMQRETDTQYF. CDR3 sequence (DNA): TGCAGTGCCATCCTGATGCAGCGGGAGACAGATACGCAGTATTTT. The genes are TRBV20-1 and TRBJ2-3; TRBD2 agrees at 8 bases. CDR3 length equals 15 residues. The V segment lost 6 bases and the J segment 3 bases; nucleotides outside the gene matches: 11. The germline CDR1 and CDR2 sequences are DFQATT and SNEGSKA (reference sequence).

The rearrangement uses TRBV7-9 and TRBJ2-1, with 7 nucleotides matching TRBD2. The CDR3 totals 13 residues. Germline lookup yields CDR1 SEHNR and CDR2 FQNEAQ (reference sequence). J lost 7 bases, V lost 11 bases, and 11 bases had no gene match. Here the CDR3 DNA reads TGTGCCGCGGCTAAGGGAGGGACTAATGAGCAGTTCTTC. As protein: CAAAKGGTNEQFF.

The CDR3 DNA is TGTGCCAGCAGCGTAAGTGGGAGTTCGACCGGGGAGCTGTTTTTT. Translating gives CASSVSGSSTGELFF. The genes are TRBV9 and TRBJ2-2, with D maybe TRBD2 (5 bases). CDR1 and CDR2 from the germline V gene are SGDLS and YYNGEE. This CDR3 spans 15 amino acids. V gave up 1 base and J gave up 5 bases, with 12 bases separating them.